This T cell receptor beta chain was recovered during a study of CD8+ T cells in alopecia areata. Study background: A 6-month period off drug followed tofacitinib, which lasted 6 to 18 months.

V lost 0 bases and J lost 1; bases outside the gene matches: 14. Germline assignment: CDR1 SGDLS and CDR2 YYNGEE. The CDR3 has 22 residues. Findings and limits, study-wide: An increase in clonality over normal scalp was evident in lesional scalp, especially alopecia totalis/universalis.

As to this clone: Antigen: not known.

The sequencing template was cDNA reverse transcribed from extracted RNA. Data came from immunoSEQ multiplex PCR; TCRdb stores just in-frame clones and leaves some out. The table shows about 100,000 clones, with just under 60% occurring only once. As to treatment: oral pan-JAK inhibitor, 5-10 mg twice daily. Punch biopsies of lesional scalp, plus peripheral blood, were taken from alopecia areata patients. Investigators sorted PBMCs to obtain both CD4+ and CD8+ T cells. This sample comprised CD8+ T cells sorted from blood, obtained between weeks 55 and 65, from a patient treated with tofacitinib. This clonotype was sampled from a human donor with alopecia areata. This chain connects TRBV9 to TRBJ2-1, with TRBD2 identical over 15 bases. CDR3 in amino acids: CASSVALGTSGGSLTSYNEQFF. The CDR3 nucleotides read TGTGCCAGCAGCGTAGCGCTAGGGACTAGCGGGGGGTCCCTAACGTCCTACAATGAGCAGTTCTTC.